These T cell receptor beta chains were read from a single sample in a study of T-cell reconstitution after alpha-beta-depleted transplantation in children. TCRdb independently ran MiXCR on the PCR reads; one entry per CDR3 protein. In the table there are around 370,000 distinct CDR3 sequences, 10% of which are singletons. The source was PBMCs from the stem cell graft donor, collected from the stem cell graft. All receptors derive from a human donor who donated a stem cell graft to a child with acute lymphoblastic leukemia. CDR3s include the opening cysteine and the closing phenylalanine or tryptophan. A D gene is named only where the DNA matches it firmly. Not every row has a clone size; where given, it reads once, few, many or a size class.

V	D	J	size	CDR3	DNA
TRBV28	NA	TRBJ2-2	many	CASSVGAAGELFF	TGTGCCAGCAGTGTAGGAGCCGCCGGGGAGCTGTTTTTT
TRBV9	NA	TRBJ2-2	many	CASSVDTGELFF	TGTGCCAGCAGCGTGGACACCGGGGAGCTGTTTTTT
TRBV7-9	NA	TRBJ2-1	NA	CASSLPLARDEQFF	TGTGCCAGCAGCTTACCACTAGCAAGGGATGAGCAGTTCTTC
TRBV28	NA	TRBJ2-1	many	CASSSHYNEQFF	TGTGCCAGCAGTTCGCACTACAATGAGCAGTTCTTC
TRBV14	NA	TRBJ1-5	few	CARTAKRIRRGDQPQHF	TGTGCCAGGACAGCCAAGAGAATTCGCAGGGGAGATCAGCCCCAGCATTTT
TRBV5-1	NA	TRBJ2-1	NA	CASSLEDGGRSYNEQFF	TGCGCCAGCAGCTTGGAGGATGGGGGACGCTCCTACAATGAGCAGTTCTTC
TRBV20-1	TRBD2	TRBJ2-7	NA	CSARVASGNHYEQYF	TGCAGTGCTAGAGTGGCTAGCGGAAACCACTACGAGCAGTACTTC
TRBV10-3	NA	TRBJ1-6	NA	CAISESKGRVSPLHF	TGTGCCATCAGTGAGTCGAAGGGGCGGGTTTCACCCCTCCACTTT
TRBV7-6	TRBD2	TRBJ2-1	NA	CASSLAPPSGSPNEQFF	TGTGCCAGCAGCTTAGCACCCCCTAGCGGGAGCCCCAATGAGCAGTTCTTC
TRBV9	NA	TRBJ2-1	few	CASSVYEYNEQFF	TGTGCCAGCAGCGTATACGAGTACAATGAGCAGTTCTTC
TRBV28	NA	TRBJ2-7	few	CASSPGTQWSHPYEQYF	TGTGCCAGCAGTCCCGGGACTCAGTGGTCGCACCCCTACGAGCAGTACTTC
TRBV5-1	NA	TRBJ2-3	many	CASSLEPSTDTQYF	TGCGCCAGCAGCTTGGAGCCTAGCACAGATACGCAGTATTTT
TRBV5-1	TRBD2	TRBJ2-3	many	CASSLNREGDTQYF	TGCGCCAGCAGCTTAAATCGGGAGGGCGATACGCAGTATTTT
TRBV24-1	TRBD1	TRBJ2-1	NA	CATSDYRGFSYNEQFF	TGTGCCACCAGTGACTACAGGGGGTTCTCCTACAATGAGCAGTTCTTC
TRBV20-1	NA	TRBJ2-1	few	CSANRDTSYNEQFF	TGCAGTGCGAACCGGGACACATCCTACAATGAGCAGTTCTTC
TRBV4-3	NA	TRBJ1-1	NA	CASSQRRGGSTEAFF	TGCGCCAGCAGCCAACGGCGGGGCGGGTCCACTGAAGCTTTCTTT
TRBV19	NA	TRBJ2-2	few	CASELTGELFF	TGTGCCTCCGAACTCACCGGGGAGCTGTTTTTT
TRBV20-1	NA	TRBJ2-7	NA	CSARMSHEQYF	TGCAGTGCTAGAATGAGCCACGAGCAGTACTTC
TRBV3-1	NA	TRBJ2-1	NA	CASSQDGLANGEQFF	TGTGCCAGCAGCCAAGACGGGCTAGCCAATGGTGAGCAGTTCTTC
TRBV5-1	TRBD2	TRBJ2-1	few	CASRLAGMGAINNEQFF	TGCGCCAGCAGACTAGCGGGAATGGGGGCGATCAACAATGAGCAGTTCTTC
TRBV5-1	TRBD1	TRBJ2-7	few	CASSSRDRGRLFYEQYF	TGCGCCAGCAGCTCCCGGGACAGGGGGCGACTATTCTACGAGCAGTACTTC
TRBV5-1	NA	TRBJ2-5	NA	CASSLQVTGETQYF	TGCGCCAGCAGCTTGCAGGTTACGGGAGAGACCCAGTACTTC